A selection of T cell receptor beta chains follows, all from one sample in a study of vaccination and CD4 T cells after COVID-19. The antigens these receptors bind are not known. TCRdb re-called the PCR reads with MiXCR, one entry per CDR3 protein. The sample shows some 18,000 distinct CDR3 sequences, roughly 50% of them seen only once. Sequencing used CD4+ T cells from blood, cultured in vitro. These TCRs come from a human donor who had recovered from COVID-19. Both conserved end residues are part of each CDR3. The D gene is left open where the match is weak. Clone size is given for some rows only: seen once, a few or many times, or a class if the clone is expanded.

few,NA,TRBV27,TRBJ1-5,TGTGCCAGCAGTTTTCCGGATCAGCCCCAGCATTTT,CASSFPDQPQHF
NA,TRBD2,TRBV20-1,TRBJ2-1,TGCAGTGCCCTACGGGGTCATAGCGGGAGCCCCAATGAGCAGTTCTTC,CSALRGHSGSPNEQFF
NA,TRBD1,TRBV19,TRBJ1-2,TGTGCCAGTAGTCCTCTTTACAGGGGCCCGGGCTATGGCTACACCTTC,CASSPLYRGPGYGYTF
NA,NA,TRBV11-2,TRBJ2-7,TGTGCCAGCAGCCTCGGACCCGGGGATACCGGGGGCGAGCAGTACTTC,CASSLGPGDTGGEQYF
NA,NA,TRBV30,TRBJ2-2,TGTGCCTGGAGTGTACGTGGGCTGGCCGGGGAGCTGTTTTTT,CAWSVRGLAGELFF
NA,NA,TRBV28,TRBJ2-2,TGTGCCAGCCGCGGTGGCACCAACACCGGGGAGCTGTTTTTT,CASRGGTNTGELFF
medium-sized,NA,TRBV19,TRBJ1-6,TGTGCCAGTAGTAGGCAGGGTTTTAGATCACCCCTCCACTTT,CASSRQGFRSPLHF
NA,TRBD1,TRBV27,TRBJ1-1,TGTGCCAGCAGTGCAACAGGGGTTGCTTTCTTT,CASSATGVAFF
NA,TRBD2,TRBV4-3,TRBJ2-7,TGCGCCAGCAGCCAAGCGGCTTCTTTCAGCGGGGAGTCCTACGAGCAGTACTTC,CASSQAASFSGESYEQYF
NA,NA,TRBV7-9,TRBJ1-3,TGTGCCAGCAGCTGGGACGAGGGGAACACCATATATTTT,CASSWDEGNTIYF
NA,NA,TRBV30,TRBJ1-2,TGTGCCTGGAGTGTAACGGCCTGGTCCTACACCTTC,CAWSVTAWSYTF
NA,NA,TRBV12-3/TRBV12-4,TRBJ2-4,TGTGCCAGCAGTCCGCCGCCGAGGGACATTCAGTACTTC,CASSPPPRDIQYF
NA,NA,TRBV10-2,TRBJ2-3,TGCGCCAGCAGTGATGGAGGGGGGGGAGCGGGAAAAGGGTATTTT,CASSDGGGGAGKGYF
NA,NA,TRBV24-1,TRBJ1-5,TGTGCCACCAGTGATTCGAGGACCCATAGCAATCAGCCCCAGCATTTT,CATSDSRTHSNQPQHF
NA,NA,TRBV21-1,TRBJ2-7,TGTGCCAGCAGCGTTTGGAGCAGATTCTTTTCCTACGAGCAGTACTTC,CASSVWSRFFSYEQYF
NA,NA,TRBV6-5,TRBJ2-1,TGTGCCAGCAGTTCGCCGGGGAGGGGGCTTGAGCAGTTCTTC,CASSSPGRGLEQFF